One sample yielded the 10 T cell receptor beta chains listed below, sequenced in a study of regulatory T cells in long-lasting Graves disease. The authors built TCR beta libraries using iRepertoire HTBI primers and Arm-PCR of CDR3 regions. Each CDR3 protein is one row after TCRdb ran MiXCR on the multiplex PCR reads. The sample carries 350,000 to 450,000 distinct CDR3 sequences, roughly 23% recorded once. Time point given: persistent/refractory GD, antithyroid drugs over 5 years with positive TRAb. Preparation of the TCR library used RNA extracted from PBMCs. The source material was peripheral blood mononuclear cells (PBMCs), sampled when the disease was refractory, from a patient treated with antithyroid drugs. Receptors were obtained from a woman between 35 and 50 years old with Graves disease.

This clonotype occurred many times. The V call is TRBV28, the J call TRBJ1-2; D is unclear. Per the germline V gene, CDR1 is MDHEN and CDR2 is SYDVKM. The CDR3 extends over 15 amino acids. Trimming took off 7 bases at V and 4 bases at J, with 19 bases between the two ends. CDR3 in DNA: TGTGCCAGCAACGAAGGACTCGCCGGATCCTATGGCTACACCTTC. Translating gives CASNEGLAGSYGYTF.

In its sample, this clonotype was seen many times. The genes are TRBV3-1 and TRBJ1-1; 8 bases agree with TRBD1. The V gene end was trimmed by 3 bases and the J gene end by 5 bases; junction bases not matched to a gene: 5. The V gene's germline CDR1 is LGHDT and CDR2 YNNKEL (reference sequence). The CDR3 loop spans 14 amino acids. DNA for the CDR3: TGTGCCAGCAGCCACCAGGGGGCTGGTACTGAAGCTTTCTTT. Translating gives CASSHQGAGTEAFF.

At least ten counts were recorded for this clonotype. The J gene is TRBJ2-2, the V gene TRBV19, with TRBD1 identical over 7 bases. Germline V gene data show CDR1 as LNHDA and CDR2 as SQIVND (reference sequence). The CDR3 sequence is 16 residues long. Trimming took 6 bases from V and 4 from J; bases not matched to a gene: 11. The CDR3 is CASSYRTGVSTGELFF. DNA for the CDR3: TGTGCCAGTAGCTACCGGACAGGCGTGAGCACCGGGGAGCTGTTTTTT.

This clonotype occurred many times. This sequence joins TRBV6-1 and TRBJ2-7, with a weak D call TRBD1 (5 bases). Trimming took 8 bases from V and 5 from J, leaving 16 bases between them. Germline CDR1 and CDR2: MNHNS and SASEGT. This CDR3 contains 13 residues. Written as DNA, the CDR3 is TGTGCCAGCCGGATTCAGGGTGCGAACGAGCAGTACTTC. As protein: CASRIQGANEQYF.

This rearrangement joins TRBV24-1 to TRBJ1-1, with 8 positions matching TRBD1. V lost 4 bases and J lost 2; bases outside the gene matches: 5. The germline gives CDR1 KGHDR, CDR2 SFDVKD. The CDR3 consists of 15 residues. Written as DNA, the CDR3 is TGTGCCACCAGTGACCCGGACAGGGACAACACTGAAGCTTTCTTT. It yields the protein CATSDPDRDNTEAFF.

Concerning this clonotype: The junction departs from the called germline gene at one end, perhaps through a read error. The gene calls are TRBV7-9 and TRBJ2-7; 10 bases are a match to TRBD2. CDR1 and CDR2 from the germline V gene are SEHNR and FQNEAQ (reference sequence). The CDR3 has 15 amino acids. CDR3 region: CASRDGLAASYEQHF. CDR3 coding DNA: TGTGCCAGCAGGGACGGACTAGCGGCGTCCTACGAGCAGCACTTC.

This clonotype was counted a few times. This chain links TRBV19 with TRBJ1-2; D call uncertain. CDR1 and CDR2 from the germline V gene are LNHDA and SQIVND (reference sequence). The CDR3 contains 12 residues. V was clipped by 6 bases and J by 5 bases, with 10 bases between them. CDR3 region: CASRAGWYGYTF. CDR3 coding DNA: TGTGCCAGTAGGGCTGGTTGGTATGGCTACACCTTC.

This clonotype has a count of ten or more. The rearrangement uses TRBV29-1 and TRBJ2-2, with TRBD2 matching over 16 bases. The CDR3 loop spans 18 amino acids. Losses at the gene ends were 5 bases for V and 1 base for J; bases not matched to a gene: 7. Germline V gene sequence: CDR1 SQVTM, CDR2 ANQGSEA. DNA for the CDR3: TGCAGCGTTAAAACCGGGACTAGCGGGAGGGAGAACACCGGGGAGCTGTTTTTT. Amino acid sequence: CSVKTGTSGRENTGELFF.

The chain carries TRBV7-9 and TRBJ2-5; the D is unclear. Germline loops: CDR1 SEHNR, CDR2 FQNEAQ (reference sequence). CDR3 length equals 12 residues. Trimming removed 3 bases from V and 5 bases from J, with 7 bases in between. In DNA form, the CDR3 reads TGTGCCAGCAGCTTTGATGGGGAGACCCAGTACTTC. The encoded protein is CASSFDGETQYF.

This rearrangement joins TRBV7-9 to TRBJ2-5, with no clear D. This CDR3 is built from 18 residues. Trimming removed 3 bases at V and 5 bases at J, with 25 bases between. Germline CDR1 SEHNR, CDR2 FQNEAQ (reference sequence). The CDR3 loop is CASSFLSPRTLSRETQYF. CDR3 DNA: TGTGCCAGCAGCTTTTTGAGCCCCAGGACGCTCTCGAGGGAGACCCAGTACTTC.